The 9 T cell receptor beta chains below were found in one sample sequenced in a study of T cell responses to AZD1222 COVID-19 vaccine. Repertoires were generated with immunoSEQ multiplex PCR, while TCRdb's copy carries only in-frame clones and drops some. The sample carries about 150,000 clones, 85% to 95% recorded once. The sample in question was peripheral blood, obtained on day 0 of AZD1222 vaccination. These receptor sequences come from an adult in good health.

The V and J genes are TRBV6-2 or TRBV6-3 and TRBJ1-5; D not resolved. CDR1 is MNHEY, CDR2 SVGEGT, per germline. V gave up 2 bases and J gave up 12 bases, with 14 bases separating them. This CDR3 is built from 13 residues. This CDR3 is CASSYPPTGHQHF. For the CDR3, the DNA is TGTGCCAGCAGTTACCCTCCCACCGGCCACCAGCATTTT.

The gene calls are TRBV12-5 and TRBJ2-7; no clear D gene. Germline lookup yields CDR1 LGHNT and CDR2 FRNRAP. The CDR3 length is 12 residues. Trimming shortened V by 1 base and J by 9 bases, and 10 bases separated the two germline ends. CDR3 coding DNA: TGTGCTAGTGGTTTGGCCGCCCTATGGCAGTACTTC. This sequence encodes CASGLAALWQYF.

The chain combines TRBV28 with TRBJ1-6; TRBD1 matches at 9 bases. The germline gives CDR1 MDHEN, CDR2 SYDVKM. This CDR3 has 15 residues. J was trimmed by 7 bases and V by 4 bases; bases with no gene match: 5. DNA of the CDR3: TGTGCCAGCAGTTCTGGGGGACAGGGCAATTCACCCCTCCACTTT. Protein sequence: CASSSGGQGNSPLHF.

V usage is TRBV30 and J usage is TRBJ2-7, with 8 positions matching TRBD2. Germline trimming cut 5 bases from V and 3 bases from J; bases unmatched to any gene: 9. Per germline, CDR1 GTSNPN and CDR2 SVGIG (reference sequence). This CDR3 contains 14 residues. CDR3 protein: CAWGSGTRNYEQYF. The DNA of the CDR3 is TGTGCCTGGGGGTCCGGGACTAGGAACTACGAGCAGTACTTC.

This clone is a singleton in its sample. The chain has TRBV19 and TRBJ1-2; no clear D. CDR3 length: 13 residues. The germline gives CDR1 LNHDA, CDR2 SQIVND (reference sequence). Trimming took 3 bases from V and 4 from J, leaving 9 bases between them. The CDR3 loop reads CASSIGRFYGYTF. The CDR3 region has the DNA TGTGCCAGTAGTATTGGTCGATTCTATGGCTACACCTTC. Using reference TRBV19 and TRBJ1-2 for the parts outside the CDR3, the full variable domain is DGGITQSPKYLFRKEGQNVTLSCEQNLNHDAMYWYRQDPGQGLRLIYYSQIVNDFQKGDIAEGYSVSREKKESFPLTVTSAQKNPTAFYLCASSIGRFYGYTFGSGTRLTVV.

This CDR3 is CASSQSNEKLFF. In nucleotides, the CDR3 is TGTGCCAGCAGCCAGAGTAATGAAAAACTGTTTTTT. The V gene is TRBV6-2 or TRBV6-3, the J gene TRBJ1-4; D uncertain. The ends were cut back, 6 bases at V and 4 bases at J, with 6 bases in the middle. CDR1 MNHEY and CDR2 SVGEGT come from the germline V gene. The CDR3 loop spans 12 amino acids.

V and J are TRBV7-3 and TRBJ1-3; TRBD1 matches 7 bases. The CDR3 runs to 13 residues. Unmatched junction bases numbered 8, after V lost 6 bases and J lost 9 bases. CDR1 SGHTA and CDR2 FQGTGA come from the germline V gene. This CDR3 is CASRADRAGTIYF. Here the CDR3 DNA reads TGTGCCAGCAGGGCAGACAGGGCCGGCACCATATATTTT.

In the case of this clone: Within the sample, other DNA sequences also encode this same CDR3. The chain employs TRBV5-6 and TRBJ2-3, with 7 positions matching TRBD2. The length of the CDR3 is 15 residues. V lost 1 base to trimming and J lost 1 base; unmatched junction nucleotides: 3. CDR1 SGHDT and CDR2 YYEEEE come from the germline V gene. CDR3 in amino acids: CASSLSGGGTDTQYF. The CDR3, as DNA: TGTGCCAGCAGCTTGTCGGGGGGAGGCACAGATACGCAGTATTTT.

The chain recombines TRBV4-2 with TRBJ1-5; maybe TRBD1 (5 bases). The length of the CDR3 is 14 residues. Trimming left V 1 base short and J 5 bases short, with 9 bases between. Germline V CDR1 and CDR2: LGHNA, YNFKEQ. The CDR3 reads CASSQVKGYQPQHF. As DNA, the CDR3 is TGTGCCAGCAGCCAAGTCAAGGGGTATCAGCCCCAGCATTTT.